This entry lists 10 T cell receptor beta chains sequenced from one sample in a study of cytomegalovirus exposure and HLA in healthy donors. The assay was immunoSEQ multiplex PCR, and TCRdb's table has in-frame clones only and misses some. The sample holds 200,000 or so clones, more than 80% seen once. The sequenced material came from PBMCs. The receptors were gathered from a man between 18 and 35 years old in good health and CMV-seropositive.

This chain joins TRBV27 and TRBJ2-5, with D maybe TRBD1 (5 bases). V lost 0 bases to trimming and J lost 3 bases, with 5 bases between them. Looked up from germline, CDR1 is MNHEY and CDR2 is SMNVEV (reference sequence). There are 13 residues in the CDR3. CDR3 nucleotide sequence: TGTGCCAGCAGTTTATCAGGGGAAGAGACCCAGTACTTC. This encodes CASSLSGEETQYF.

This clone has a single count. The chain's CDR3 is CATSRGTGRVYGYTF. CDR3 nucleotides: TGTGCCACCAGCAGAGGGACAGGGAGAGTGTACGGCTACACCTTC. The chain has TRBV15 and TRBJ1-2, with 8 bases that match TRBD1. The CDR3 extends over 15 amino acids. Per the germline V gene, CDR1 is LNHNV and CDR2 is YYDKDF (reference sequence). V was pared by 1 base and J by 8 bases, with 9 bases of the junction left unmatched.

V gene TRBV12-5 combines with J gene TRBJ2-5; 10 bases fit TRBD1. V shed 6 bases, J shed 1 base, and the junction held 5 bases outside the gene matches. Germline loops: CDR1 LGHNT, CDR2 FRNRAP. CDR3 length: 15 residues. The CDR3 sequence: CASGGQGGIQETQYF. The CDR3, as DNA: TGTGCTAGTGGCGGACAGGGGGGTATCCAAGAGACCCAGTACTTC.

The rearrangement links TRBV4-3 to TRBJ2-7; tentative D call: TRBD2 (5 bases). V was trimmed by 2 bases and J by 4 bases, leaving 12 bases between them. This CDR3 is 14 amino acids long. Per the germline V gene, CDR1 is LGHNA and CDR2 is YSLEER. DNA of the CDR3: TGCGCCAGCAGCCAACGGGTCGGGAATTACGAGCAGTACTTC. Translated: CASSQRVGNYEQYF.

This clone was observed a few times. The rearrangement uses TRBV11-2 and TRBJ2-2; 16 bases fit TRBD2. V dropped 7 bases and J dropped 6; count of bases not matched to a gene: 2. The length of the CDR3 is 15 residues. From germline, CDR1 is SGHAT and CDR2 FQNNGV. CDR3 residues: CASTGTSGRAGELFF. The CDR3 DNA sequence: TGTGCCAGCACCGGGACTAGCGGGAGGGCCGGGGAGCTGTTTTTT. The full variable domain, in which reference TRBV11-2 and TRBJ2-2 provide the parts outside the CDR3, is EAGVAQSPRYKIIEKRQSVAFWCNPISGHATLYWYQQILGQGPKLLIQFQNNGVVDDSQLPKDRFSAERLKGVDSTLKIQPAKLEDSAVYLCASTGTSGRAGELFFGEGSRLTVL.

This sequence joins TRBV4-1 and TRBJ1-1, with TRBD1 as a possible D gene (5 bases). Germline CDR1 and CDR2: MGHRA and YSYEKL. Between the trimmed V and J ends, which lost 1 base and 0 bases, there was a span of 18 bases. The CDR3 is 18 residues long. CDR3 residues: CASSQVAGGPLMNTEAFF. The DNA for the CDR3 is TGCGCCAGCAGCCAAGTCGCCGGGGGTCCCCTCATGAACACTGAAGCTTTCTTT.

Comments on this clone: The sample has other DNA sequences that encode this CDR3 too. The genes are TRBV20-1 and TRBJ2-7; maybe TRBD2 (5 bases). CDR3 length equals 11 residues. Germline loops: CDR1 DFQATT, CDR2 SNEGSKA (reference sequence). Trimming shortened V by 5 bases and J by 4 bases, and 9 bases separated the two germline ends. CDR3 residues: CSAGRGYEQYF. CDR3 nucleotide sequence: TGCAGTGCTGGGCGAGGGTACGAGCAGTACTTC.

This clone was counted a single time. CDR3 DNA sequence: TGTGCCATCAATATGGGACAGGGGAGCACAGATACGCAGTATTTT. Its protein product is CAINMGQGSTDTQYF. V and J are TRBV10-3 and TRBJ2-3; 10 bases map to TRBD1. The ends lost 7 bases at V and 0 bases at J; junction bases unmatched: 4. The CDR3 extends over 15 amino acids. Germline V gene lookup returns CDR1 ENHRY and CDR2 SYGVKD.

The chain has TRBV28 and TRBJ2-7; a weak D match, TRBD2 (6 bases). Germline V gene data show CDR1 as MDHEN and CDR2 as SYDVKM. This CDR3 comprises 13 residues. V lost 3 bases to trimming and J lost 2 bases, with 8 bases between them. The CDR3 DNA follows: TGTGCCAGCAGTTTTGGGGGGACCTACGAGCAGTACTTC. Encoded protein: CASSFGGTYEQYF.

The chain is built from TRBV19 and TRBJ1-2; perhaps TRBD1 as D (6 bases). The germline V gene encodes CDR1 LNHDA and CDR2 SQIVND (reference sequence). The V and J ends lost 5 bases and 1 base respectively, with 20 bases between them. The CDR3 totals 17 residues. CDR3 bases: TGTGCCAGTAGTTCCGACAGGCCCGGGGGGAGTAACTATGGCTACACCTTC. This codes for CASSSDRPGGSNYGYTF. Based on the CDR3 plus reference TRBV19 and TRBJ1-2, the full variable domain is DGGITQSPKYLFRKEGQNVTLSCEQNLNHDAMYWYRQDPGQGLRLIYYSQIVNDFQKGDIAEGYSVSREKKESFPLTVTSAQKNPTAFYLCASSSDRPGGSNYGYTFGSGTRLTVV.